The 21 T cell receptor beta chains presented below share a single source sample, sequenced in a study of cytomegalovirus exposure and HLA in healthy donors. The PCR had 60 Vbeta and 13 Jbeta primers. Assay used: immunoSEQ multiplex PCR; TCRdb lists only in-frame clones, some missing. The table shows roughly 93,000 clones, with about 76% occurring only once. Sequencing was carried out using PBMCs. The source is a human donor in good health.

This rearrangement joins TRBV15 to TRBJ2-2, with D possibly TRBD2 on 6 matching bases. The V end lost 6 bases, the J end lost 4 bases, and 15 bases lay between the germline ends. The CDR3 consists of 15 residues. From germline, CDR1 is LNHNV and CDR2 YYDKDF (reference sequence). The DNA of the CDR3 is TGTGCCACCAGGAAAGGATCGGGACTCACCGGGGAGCTGTTTTTT. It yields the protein CATRKGSGLTGELFF.

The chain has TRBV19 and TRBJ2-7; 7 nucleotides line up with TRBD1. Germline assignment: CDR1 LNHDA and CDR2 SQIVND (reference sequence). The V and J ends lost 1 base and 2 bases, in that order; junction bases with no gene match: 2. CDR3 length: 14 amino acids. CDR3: CASSIGTGPYEQYF. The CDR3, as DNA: TGTGCCAGTAGTATAGGGACAGGCCCCTACGAGCAGTACTTC.

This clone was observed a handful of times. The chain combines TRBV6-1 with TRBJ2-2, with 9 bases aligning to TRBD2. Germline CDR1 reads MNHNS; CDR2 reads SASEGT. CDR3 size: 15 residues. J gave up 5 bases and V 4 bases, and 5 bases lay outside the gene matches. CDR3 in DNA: TGTGCCAGCAGTGTAGCGGGGGCCACGACCGGGGAGCTGTTTTTT. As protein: CASSVAGATTGELFF.

The CDR3 coding sequence is TGTGCCAGCAGGGTCGACAGGGGGATTGCCTATAATTCACCCCTCCACTTT. Translated, it gives CASRVDRGIAYNSPLHF. The rearrangement uses TRBV2 and TRBJ1-6, with 9 bases fitting TRBD1. V lost 6 bases and J lost 2; bases outside the gene matches: 8. The CDR3 length is 17 residues. CDR1 SNHLY and CDR2 FYNNEI come from the germline V gene. Full variable domain (outside the CDR3, taken from reference TRBV2 and TRBJ1-6): EPEVTQTPSHQVTQMGQEVILRCVPISNHLYFYWYRQILGQKVEFLVSFYNNEISEKSEIFDDQFSVERPDGSNFTLKIRSTKLEDSAMYFCASRVDRGIAYNSPLHFGNGTRLTVT.

For the CDR3, the DNA is TGCAGCGTTCATGGACAGGTGTTGTACAATGAGCAGTTCTTC. It specifies CSVHGQVLYNEQFF. V is TRBV29-1 and J is TRBJ2-1; 7 bases are a match to TRBD1. Germline V gene data show CDR1 as SQVTM and CDR2 as ANQGSEA. The CDR3 extends over 14 amino acids. V shed 5 bases, J shed 4 bases, and the junction held 8 bases outside the gene matches.

The CDR3 nucleotides are TGCGCCAGCAGCTCTACCGGGGGGTATGGCTACACCTTC. Translating gives CASSSTGGYGYTF. The chain is built from TRBV5-1 and TRBJ1-2, with a weak D call TRBD1 (5 bases). This CDR3 has 13 residues. Trimming pared 3 bases from V and 5 bases from J, leaving 11 bases between. Germline loops: CDR1 SGHRS, CDR2 YFSETQ.

Here the CDR3 DNA reads TGTGCCAGCAGCCAAGGACAGGATCGGAATTCACCCCTCCACTTT. This translates into CASSQGQDRNSPLHF. This sequence joins TRBV14 and TRBJ1-6; possible D gene TRBD1, 6 bases. Germline V CDR1 and CDR2: SGHDN, FVKESK. V gave up 1 base and J gave up 7 bases, with 11 bases separating them. The CDR3 spans 15 residues.

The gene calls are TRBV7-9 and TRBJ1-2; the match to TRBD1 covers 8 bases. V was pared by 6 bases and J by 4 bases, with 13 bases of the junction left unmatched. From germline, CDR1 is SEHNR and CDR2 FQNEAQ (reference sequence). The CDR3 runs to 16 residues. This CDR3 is CASSYHDRGRGYGYTF. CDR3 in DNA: TGTGCCAGCAGTTATCATGACAGGGGAAGAGGCTATGGCTACACCTTC.

The CDR3 sequence is CASSYSAVNYGYTF. The CDR3 nucleotides are TGTGCCAGCAGTTACTCGGCGGTCAACTATGGCTACACCTTC. J is TRBJ1-2 and V is TRBV6-5; D remains unclear. This CDR3 is 14 amino acids long. V shed 0 bases and J shed 2 bases, with 7 bases lying between them. In germline, CDR1 is MNHEY, CDR2 SVGAGI.

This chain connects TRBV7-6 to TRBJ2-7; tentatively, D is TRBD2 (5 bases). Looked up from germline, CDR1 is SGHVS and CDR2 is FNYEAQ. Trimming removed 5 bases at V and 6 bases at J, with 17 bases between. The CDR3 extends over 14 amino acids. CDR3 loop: CASSILRSGSEQYF. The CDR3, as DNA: TGTGCCAGCAGCATCCTGCGGAGCGGCTCCGAGCAGTACTTC. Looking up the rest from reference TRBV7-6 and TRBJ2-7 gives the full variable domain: GAGVSQSPRYKVTKRGQDVALRCDPISGHVSLYWYRQALGQGPEFLTYFNYEAQQDKSGLPNDRFSAERPEGSISTLTIQRTEQRDSAMYRCASSILRSGSEQYFGPGTRLTVT.

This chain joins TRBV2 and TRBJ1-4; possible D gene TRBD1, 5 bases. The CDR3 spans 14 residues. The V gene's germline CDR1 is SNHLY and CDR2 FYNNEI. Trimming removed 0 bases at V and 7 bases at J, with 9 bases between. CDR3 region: CASSEAPRVEKLFF. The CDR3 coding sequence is TGTGCCAGCAGTGAAGCGCCCAGGGTTGAAAAACTGTTTTTT.

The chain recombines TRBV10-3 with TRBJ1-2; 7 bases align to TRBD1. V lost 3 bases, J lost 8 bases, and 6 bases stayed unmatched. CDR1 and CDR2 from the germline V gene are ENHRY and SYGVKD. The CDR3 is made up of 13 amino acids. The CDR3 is CAISEQGRYGYTF. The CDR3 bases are TGTGCCATCAGTGAACAGGGGCGGTACGGCTACACCTTC.

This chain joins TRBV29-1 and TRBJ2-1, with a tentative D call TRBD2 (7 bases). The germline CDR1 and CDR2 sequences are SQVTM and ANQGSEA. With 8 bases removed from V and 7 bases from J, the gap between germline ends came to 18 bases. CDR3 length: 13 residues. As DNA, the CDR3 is TGCAGCCTTGGGGGGGGGCGGGGAAATGAGCAGTTCTTC. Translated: CSLGGGRGNEQFF.

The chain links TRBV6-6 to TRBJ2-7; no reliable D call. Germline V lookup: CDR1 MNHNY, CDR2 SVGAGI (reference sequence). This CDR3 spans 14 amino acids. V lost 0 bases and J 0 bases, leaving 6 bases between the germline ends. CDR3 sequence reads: CASSYSPVSYEQYF. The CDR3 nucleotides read TGTGCCAGCAGTTACTCCCCGGTCTCCTACGAGCAGTACTTC.

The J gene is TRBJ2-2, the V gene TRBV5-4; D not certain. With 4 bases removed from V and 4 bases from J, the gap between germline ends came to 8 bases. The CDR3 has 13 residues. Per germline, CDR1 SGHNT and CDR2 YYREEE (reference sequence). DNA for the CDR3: TGTGCCAGCAGCGCTACAGCCACCGGGGAGCTGTTTTTT. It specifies CASSATATGELFF.

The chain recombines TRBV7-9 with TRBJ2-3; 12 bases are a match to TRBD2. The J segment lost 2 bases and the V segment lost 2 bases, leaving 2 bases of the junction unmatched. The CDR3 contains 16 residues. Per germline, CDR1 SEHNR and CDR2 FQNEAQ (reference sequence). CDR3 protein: CASSLLAGGHTDTQYF. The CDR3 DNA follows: TGTGCCAGCAGCTTACTAGCGGGAGGGCACACAGATACGCAGTATTTT.

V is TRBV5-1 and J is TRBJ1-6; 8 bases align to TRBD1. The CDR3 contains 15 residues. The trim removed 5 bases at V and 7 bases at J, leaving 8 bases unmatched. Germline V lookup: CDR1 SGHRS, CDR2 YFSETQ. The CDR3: CASSRAGGENSPLHF. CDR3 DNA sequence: TGCGCCAGCAGTCGGGCAGGGGGCGAGAATTCACCCCTCCACTTT.

CDR3 residues: CASSVGGGLNIQYF. CDR3 bases: TGTGCCAGCAGCGTAGGGGGGGGTCTAAACATTCAGTACTTC. The chain uses TRBV9 and TRBJ2-4; 7 nucleotides match TRBD2. Germline-derived CDR1 and CDR2 are SGDLS and YYNGEE. The length of the CDR3 is 14 residues. Trimming cost V 0 bases and J 6 bases; bases outside gene matches: 3.

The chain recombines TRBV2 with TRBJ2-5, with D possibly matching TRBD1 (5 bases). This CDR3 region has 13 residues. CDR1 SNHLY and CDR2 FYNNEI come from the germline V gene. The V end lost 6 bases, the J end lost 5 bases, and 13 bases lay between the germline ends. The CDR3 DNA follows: TGTGCCAGCAGGGTCCTGGGGCCTGAGACCCAGTACTTC. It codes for CASRVLGPETQYF.

As DNA, the CDR3 is TGTGCCAGCAGTTACGATGGGCGGGAGGACTACGAGCAGTACTTC. It is translated as CASSYDGREDYEQYF. J is TRBJ2-7 and V is TRBV6-7; the match to TRBD2 covers 8 bases. TRBV6-7 is classed as an ORF, of uncertain function. V was pared by 2 bases and J by 3 bases, with 6 bases of the junction left unmatched. The CDR3 totals 15 residues.

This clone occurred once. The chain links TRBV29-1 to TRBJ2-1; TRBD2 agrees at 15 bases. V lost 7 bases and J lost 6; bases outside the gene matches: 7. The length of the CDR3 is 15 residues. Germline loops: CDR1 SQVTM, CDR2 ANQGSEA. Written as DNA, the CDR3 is TGCAGCGCCCGGACTAGCGGGAGGGGGGGCAATGAGCAGTTCTTC. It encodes CSARTSGRGGNEQFF.